This TCR beta chain was profiled in a study of T cell changes during pregnancy in multiple sclerosis. The CDR3 length is 14 residues. Germline V CDR1 and CDR2: SGDLS, YYNGEE. Trimming left V 0 bases short and J 5 bases short, with 8 bases between. Only in-frame clones appear in the TCRdb table, and some are missing; sequencing was by immunoSEQ multiplex PCR. The repertoire holds some 70,000 clones, with approximately 92% as singletons. Sequenced material: peripheral blood, taken after pregnancy. The chain joins TRBV9 to TRBJ1-4; D perhaps matches TRBD1 (6 bases). This TCR was sampled from a female donor in good health, enrolled as a control in a pregnancy study. This CDR3 is CASSVGTANEKLFF. In DNA, the CDR3 is TGTGCCAGCAGCGTAGGGACAGCAAATGAAAAACTGTTTTTT.